These T cell receptor beta chains were read from a single sample in a study of blood T cells in healthy people across ages. TCRdb fed the 5' RACE reads into MiXCR, producing one record per CDR3 protein. The table has about 1.4 million distinct CDR3 sequences, 59% seen once. The sample was blood. The source of these receptors is a man aged 18 to 35 in good health. The CDR3 runs from the conserved cysteine through the conserved F or W. A D gene is named only where the DNA matches it firmly. For some rows the clone size is stated as once, few or many, or as a class when expanded; others skip it.

d_call: NA; cdr3_length: 14; v_call: TRBV2; clone_size: NA; j_call: TRBJ2-5; cdr3_aa: CASTRTAFQETQYF; cdr3_nt: TGTGCCAGCACCAGGACAGCTTTCCAAGAGACCCAGTACTTC
d_call: NA; cdr3_length: 15; v_call: TRBV7-9; clone_size: NA; j_call: TRBJ2-5; cdr3_aa: CASSTSAGLMQTQYF; cdr3_nt: TGTGCCAGCAGTACGTCTGCAGGTCTAATGCAGACCCAGTACTTC
d_call: NA; cdr3_length: 16; v_call: TRBV12-3/TRBV12-4; clone_size: once; j_call: TRBJ2-1; cdr3_aa: CASSLWNSGTYNEQFF; cdr3_nt: TGTGCCAGCAGTCTCTGGAACTCAGGGACCTACAATGAGCAGTTCTTC
d_call: TRBD2; cdr3_length: 17; v_call: TRBV5-1; clone_size: NA; j_call: TRBJ2-3; cdr3_aa: CASSLRTSGTSTDTQYF; cdr3_nt: TGCGCCAGCAGCTTACGGACTAGCGGGACTAGCACAGATACGCAGTATTTT
d_call: TRBD2; cdr3_length: 15; v_call: TRBV4-2; clone_size: few; j_call: TRBJ2-1; cdr3_aa: CASSHWWEGYNEQFF; cdr3_nt: TGTGCCAGCAGCCACTGGTGGGAGGGTTACAATGAGCAGTTCTTC
d_call: TRBD1; cdr3_length: 14; v_call: TRBV12-5; clone_size: NA; j_call: TRBJ2-1; cdr3_aa: CASGGTGESNEQFF; cdr3_nt: TGTGCTAGTGGCGGGACAGGGGAATCCAATGAGCAGTTCTTC
d_call: NA; cdr3_length: 14; v_call: TRBV20-1; clone_size: few; j_call: TRBJ1-6; cdr3_aa: CSARTGSYNSPLHF; cdr3_nt: TGCAGTGCTAGAACTGGCTCCTATAATTCACCCCTCCACTTT
d_call: NA; cdr3_length: 12; v_call: TRBV7-9; clone_size: NA; j_call: TRBJ1-2; cdr3_aa: CASSLVPLGYTF; cdr3_nt: TGTGCCAGCAGCTTAGTCCCGCTTGGGTACACCTTC
d_call: NA; cdr3_length: 15; v_call: TRBV20-1; clone_size: NA; j_call: TRBJ2-3; cdr3_aa: CSAPIRAGLTDTQYF; cdr3_nt: TGCAGTGCCCCTATTCGAGCGGGCCTAACAGATACGCAGTATTTT
d_call: NA; cdr3_length: 14; v_call: TRBV7-2; clone_size: NA; j_call: TRBJ1-2; cdr3_aa: CASSLGQRGYGYTF; cdr3_nt: TGTGCCAGCAGCTTAGGGCAAAGGGGCTATGGCTACACCTTC
d_call: NA; cdr3_length: 13; v_call: TRBV19; clone_size: NA; j_call: TRBJ2-3; cdr3_aa: CASKGYRTDAQYF; cdr3_nt: TGTGCCAGTAAGGGCTATCGCACAGATGCGCAGTATTTT
d_call: NA; cdr3_length: 15; v_call: TRBV20-1; clone_size: once; j_call: TRBJ2-5; cdr3_aa: CSASRTKNWQETQYF; cdr3_nt: TGCAGTGCCTCGCGGACAAAGAACTGGCAAGAGACCCAGTACTTC
d_call: NA; cdr3_length: 13; v_call: TRBV10-3; clone_size: NA; j_call: TRBJ2-7; cdr3_aa: CAISDGATYEQYF; cdr3_nt: TGTGCCATCAGCGACGGAGCTACCTACGAGCAGTACTTC
d_call: TRBD1; cdr3_length: 14; v_call: TRBV4-3; clone_size: NA; j_call: TRBJ1-2; cdr3_aa: CASSQGQGVAGYTF; cdr3_nt: TGCGCCAGCAGCCAAGGCCAGGGGGTGGCGGGCTACACCTTC
d_call: NA; cdr3_length: 17; v_call: TRBV25-1; clone_size: NA; j_call: TRBJ1-2; cdr3_aa: CASSEYWASREDYGYTF; cdr3_nt: TGTGCCAGCAGTGAATACTGGGCGTCGCGCGAGGACTATGGCTACACCTTC
d_call: TRBD2; cdr3_length: 17; v_call: TRBV7-2; clone_size: NA; j_call: TRBJ2-3; cdr3_aa: CASSLGGTSGALDTQYF; cdr3_nt: TGTGCCAGCAGCTTAGGGGGGACTAGCGGGGCGTTGGATACGCAGTATTTT
d_call: TRBD1; cdr3_length: 14; v_call: TRBV15; clone_size: NA; j_call: TRBJ2-7; cdr3_aa: CATSSWTGDYEQYF; cdr3_nt: TGTGCCACCAGCTCATGGACAGGGGACTACGAGCAGTACTTC
d_call: TRBD1; cdr3_length: 18; v_call: TRBV12-5; clone_size: few; j_call: TRBJ2-1; cdr3_aa: CASGLVLRDRGLFDEQFF; cdr3_nt: TGTGCTAGTGGTTTGGTACTTAGGGACAGGGGGTTATTCGATGAGCAGTTCTTC
d_call: TRBD2; cdr3_length: 13; v_call: TRBV29-1; clone_size: NA; j_call: TRBJ2-5; cdr3_aa: CSVPGLAQETQYF; cdr3_nt: TGCAGCGTCCCGGGACTAGCTCAAGAGACCCAGTACTTC
d_call: NA; cdr3_length: 17; v_call: TRBV4-1; clone_size: few; j_call: TRBJ2-7; cdr3_aa: CASSQEPITTTSYEQYF; cdr3_nt: TGCGCCAGCAGCCAAGAACCCATTACTACAACATCCTACGAGCAGTACTTC
d_call: NA; cdr3_length: 14; v_call: TRBV27; clone_size: NA; j_call: TRBJ1-2; cdr3_aa: CASSLGPVNYGYTF; cdr3_nt: TGTGCCAGCAGCTTAGGTCCGGTTAACTATGGCTACACCTTC
d_call: TRBD2; cdr3_length: 16; v_call: TRBV7-2; clone_size: few; j_call: TRBJ2-7; cdr3_aa: CASSPRGGLYSYEQYF; cdr3_nt: TGTGCCAGCAGCCCCCGGGGGGGATTATACTCCTACGAGCAGTACTTC
d_call: TRBD2; cdr3_length: 15; v_call: TRBV5-1; clone_size: NA; j_call: TRBJ2-7; cdr3_aa: CASSFSWGGSYEQYF; cdr3_nt: TGCGCCAGCAGCTTTAGCTGGGGGGGTTCCTACGAGCAGTACTTC
d_call: NA; cdr3_length: 14; v_call: TRBV6-1; clone_size: NA; j_call: TRBJ1-6; cdr3_aa: CASSEERGGSPLHF; cdr3_nt: TGTGCCAGCAGTGAAGAACGTGGGGGATCACCCCTCCACTTT
d_call: NA; cdr3_length: 12; v_call: TRBV7-8; clone_size: NA; j_call: TRBJ2-7; cdr3_aa: CASKPLRDEQYF; cdr3_nt: TGTGCCAGCAAGCCGCTCAGGGACGAGCAGTACTTC